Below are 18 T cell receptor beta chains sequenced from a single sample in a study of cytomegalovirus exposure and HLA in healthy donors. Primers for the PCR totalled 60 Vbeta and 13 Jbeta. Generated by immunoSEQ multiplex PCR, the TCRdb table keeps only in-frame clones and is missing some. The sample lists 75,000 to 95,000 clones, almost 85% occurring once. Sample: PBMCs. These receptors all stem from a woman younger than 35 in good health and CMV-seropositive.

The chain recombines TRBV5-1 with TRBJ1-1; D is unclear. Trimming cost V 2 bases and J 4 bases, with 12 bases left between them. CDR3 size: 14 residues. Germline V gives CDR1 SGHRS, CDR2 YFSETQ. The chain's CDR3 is CASSFSSVSTEAFF. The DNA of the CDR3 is TGCGCCAGCAGCTTTTCGTCGGTGAGCACTGAAGCTTTCTTT. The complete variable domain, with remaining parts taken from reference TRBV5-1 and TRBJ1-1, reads KAGVTQTPRYLIKTRGQQVTLSCSPISGHRSVSWYQQTPGQGLQFLFEYFSETQRNKGNFPGRFSGRQFSNSRSEMNVSTLELGDSALYLCASSFSSVSTEAFFGQGTRLTVV.

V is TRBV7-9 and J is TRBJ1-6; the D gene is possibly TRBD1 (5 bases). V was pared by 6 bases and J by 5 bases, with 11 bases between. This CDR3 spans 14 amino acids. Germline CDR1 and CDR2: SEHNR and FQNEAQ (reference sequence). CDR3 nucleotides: TGTGCCAGCAGTCAGCTCAGGGATAATTCACCCCTCCACTTT. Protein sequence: CASSQLRDNSPLHF.

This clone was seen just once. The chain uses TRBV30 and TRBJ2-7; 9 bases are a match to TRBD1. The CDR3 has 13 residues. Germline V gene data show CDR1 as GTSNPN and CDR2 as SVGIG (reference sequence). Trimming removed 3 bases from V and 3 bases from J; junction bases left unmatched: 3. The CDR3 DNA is TGTGCCTGGAGACGACAGGGGGTCTACGAGCAGTACTTC. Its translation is CAWRRQGVYEQYF.

The CDR3 DNA follows: TGTGCCAGCAGCCAAGGGGCCACCTACGAGCAGTACTTC. Translated: CASSQGATYEQYF. The V call is TRBV4-2, the J call TRBJ2-7; D uncertain. V shed 1 base and J shed 2 bases, with 6 bases lying between them. The CDR3 sequence is 13 residues long. CDR1 is LGHNA and CDR2 is YNFKEQ in the germline V gene.

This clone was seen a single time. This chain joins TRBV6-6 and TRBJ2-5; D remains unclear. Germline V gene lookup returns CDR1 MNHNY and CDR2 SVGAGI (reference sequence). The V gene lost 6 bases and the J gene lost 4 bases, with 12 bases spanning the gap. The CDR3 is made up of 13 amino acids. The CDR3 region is CASSLLPSETQYF. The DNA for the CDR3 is TGTGCCAGCAGCTTACTCCCATCAGAGACCCAGTACTTC.

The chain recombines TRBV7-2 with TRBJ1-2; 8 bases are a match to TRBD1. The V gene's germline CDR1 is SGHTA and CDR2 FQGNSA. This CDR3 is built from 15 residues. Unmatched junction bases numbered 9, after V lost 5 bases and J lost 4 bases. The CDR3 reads CASSRGQGRSYGYTF. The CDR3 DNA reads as TGTGCCAGCAGCCGAGGACAGGGCAGGAGCTATGGCTACACCTTC.

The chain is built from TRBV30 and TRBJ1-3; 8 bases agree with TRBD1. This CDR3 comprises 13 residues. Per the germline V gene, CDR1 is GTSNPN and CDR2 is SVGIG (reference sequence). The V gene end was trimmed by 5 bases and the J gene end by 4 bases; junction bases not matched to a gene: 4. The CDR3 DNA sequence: TGTGCCTGGGACAGGGGTGGCGGAAACACCATATATTTT. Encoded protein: CAWDRGGGNTIYF.

CDR3 in DNA: TGTGCCAGCAGGCGGGGGGTAAACACAGATACGCAGTATTTT. Translating it yields CASRRGVNTDTQYF. The chain joins TRBV2 to TRBJ2-3; 8 bases match TRBD2. Germline trimming cut 6 bases from V and 2 bases from J; bases unmatched to any gene: 4. The CDR3 runs to 14 residues. Germline V gives CDR1 SNHLY, CDR2 FYNNEI.

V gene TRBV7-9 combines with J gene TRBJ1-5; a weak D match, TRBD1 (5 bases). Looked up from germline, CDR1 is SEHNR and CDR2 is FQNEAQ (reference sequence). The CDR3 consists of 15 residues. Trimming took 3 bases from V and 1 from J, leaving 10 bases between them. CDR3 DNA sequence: TGTGCCAGCAGCTTGGACGGGGGAAGCAATCAGCCCCAGCATTTT. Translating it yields CASSLDGGSNQPQHF. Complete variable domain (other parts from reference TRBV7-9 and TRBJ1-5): DTGVSQNPRHKITKRGQNVTFRCDPISEHNRLYWYRQTLGQGPEFLTYFQNEAQLEKSRLLSDRFSAERPKGSFSTLEIQRTEQGDSAMYLCASSLDGGSNQPQHFGDGTRLSIL.

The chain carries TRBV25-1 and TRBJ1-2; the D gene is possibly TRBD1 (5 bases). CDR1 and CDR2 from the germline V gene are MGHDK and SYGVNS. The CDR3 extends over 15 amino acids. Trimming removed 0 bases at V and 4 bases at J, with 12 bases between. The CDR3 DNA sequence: TGTGCCAGCAGTGAATATCAGGGAATGGGCTATGGCTACACCTTC. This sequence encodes CASSEYQGMGYGYTF.

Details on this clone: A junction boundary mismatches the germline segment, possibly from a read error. The CDR3 nucleotides are TGTGCCAGCAGTCTATCCGGGACTAGCGGGAGATCTTACGAGCAGTACTTC. Translated: CASSLSGTSGRSYEQYF. This rearrangement joins TRBV27 to TRBJ2-7; 14 positions agree with TRBD2. The CDR3 is 17 residues long. Germline V gene data show CDR1 as MNHEY and CDR2 as SMNVEV (reference sequence).

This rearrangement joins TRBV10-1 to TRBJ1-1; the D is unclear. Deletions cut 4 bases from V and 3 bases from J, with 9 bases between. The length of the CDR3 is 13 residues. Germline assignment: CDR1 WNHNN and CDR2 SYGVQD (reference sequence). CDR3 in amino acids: CASSVNPYTEAFF. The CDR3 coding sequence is TGCGCCAGCAGTGTAAATCCGTACACTGAAGCTTTCTTT.

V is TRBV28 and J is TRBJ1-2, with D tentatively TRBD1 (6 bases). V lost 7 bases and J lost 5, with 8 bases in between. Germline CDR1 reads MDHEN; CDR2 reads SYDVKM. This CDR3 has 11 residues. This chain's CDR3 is CASKGEYGYTF. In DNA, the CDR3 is TGTGCCAGCAAGGGGGAATATGGCTACACCTTC.

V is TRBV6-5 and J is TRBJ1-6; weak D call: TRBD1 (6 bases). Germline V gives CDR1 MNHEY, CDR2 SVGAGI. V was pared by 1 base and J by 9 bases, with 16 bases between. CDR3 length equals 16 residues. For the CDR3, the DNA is TGTGCCAGCAGTTACTTAAGGACAGTGTGGGGTTCACCCCTCCACTTT. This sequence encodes CASSYLRTVWGSPLHF.

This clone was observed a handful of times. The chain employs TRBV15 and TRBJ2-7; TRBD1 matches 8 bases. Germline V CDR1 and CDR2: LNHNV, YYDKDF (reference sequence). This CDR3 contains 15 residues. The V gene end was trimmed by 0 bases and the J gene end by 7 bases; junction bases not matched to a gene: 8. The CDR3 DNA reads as TGTGCCACCAGCAGAGAAGACAGGGGATCGGGGGAGCAGTACTTC. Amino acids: CATSREDRGSGEQYF.

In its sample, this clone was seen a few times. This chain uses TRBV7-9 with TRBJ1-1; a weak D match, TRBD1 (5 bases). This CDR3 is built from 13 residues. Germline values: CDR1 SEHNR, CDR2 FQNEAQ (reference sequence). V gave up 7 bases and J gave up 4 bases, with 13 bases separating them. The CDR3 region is CASKLDRGTEAFF. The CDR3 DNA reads TGTGCCAGCAAGCTAGACAGAGGCACTGAAGCTTTCTTT.

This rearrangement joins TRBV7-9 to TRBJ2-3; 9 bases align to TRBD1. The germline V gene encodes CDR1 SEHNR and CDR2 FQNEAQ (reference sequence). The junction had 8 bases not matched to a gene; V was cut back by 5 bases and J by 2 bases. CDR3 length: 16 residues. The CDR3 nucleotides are TGTGCCAGCAGCATGACAGGGGGAATCCCCACAGATACGCAGTATTTT. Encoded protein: CASSMTGGIPTDTQYF.

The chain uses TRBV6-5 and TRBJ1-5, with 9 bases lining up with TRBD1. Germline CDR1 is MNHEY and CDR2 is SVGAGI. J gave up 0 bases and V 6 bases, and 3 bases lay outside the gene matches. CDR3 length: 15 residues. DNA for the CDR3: TGTGCCAGCAGGCGGACAGGGGTTAGCAATCAGCCCCAGCATTTT. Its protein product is CASRRTGVSNQPQHF.